This T cell receptor beta chain was retrieved from a study of control samples from healthy donors and cancer patients. This clone appeared once. Germline loops: CDR1 LGHDT, CDR2 YNNKEL (reference sequence). The CDR3 totals 20 residues. Trimming took 4 bases from V and 1 from J; bases not matched to a gene: 17. Sequenced by immunoSEQ multiplex PCR; TCRdb stores in-frame clones only, minus some. The table has tens of thousands of clones, 89% seen once. The clonotype comes from a man aged 35-49 years with colorectal cancer. The specimen was PBMCs. The chain carries TRBV3-1 (or the pseudogene TRBV3-2) and TRBJ2-5; 11 nucleotides match TRBD2. In DNA, the CDR3 is TGTGCCAGCAGCCCCAGGCCCACTAGCGGGAGTCCCTTCCCCCAAGAGACCCAGTACTTC. It yields the protein CASSPRPTSGSPFPQETQYF.